This TCR beta chain was found in a study of blood T cell repertoires in COVID-19. Study summary: The samples span acute and convalescent COVID-19 from the United States, Italy and Spain.

Only in-frame clones appear in the TCRdb table, and some are missing; sequencing was by immunoSEQ multiplex PCR. The sample lists fewer than 200,000 clones; 88% were seen once. Germline V gives CDR1 SQVTM, CDR2 ANQGSEA. The V end was cut by 6 bases, the J end by 1 base, with 12 bases between. The CDR3 consists of 13 residues. Material: peripheral blood. This chain uses TRBV29-1 with TRBJ1-1; D perhaps matches TRBD1 (5 bases). This clonotype was sampled from a man aged 45-60 years who had recovered from COVID-19. The CDR3 region is CSVADSRNTEAFF. The CDR3 DNA reads as TGCAGCGTAGCCGACAGTAGGAACACTGAAGCTTTCTTT.